Presented here are 18 T cell receptor beta chains from one specimen sequenced in a study of T cells after yellow fever vaccination. TCRdb reanalysed the 5' RACE reads using MiXCR and keeps one entry per CDR3 protein. The sample has just over 250,000 distinct CDR3 sequences, around 4.9% seen once. This material consisted of CD4+ T cells sorted from PBMCs, taken on the day of the yellow fever booster vaccination. These receptors all come from a man aged 18 to 30 who received the YFV17D yellow fever vaccine.

This clonotype has at least ten counts. The V and J genes are TRBV12-3 or TRBV12-4 and TRBJ1-1; the match to TRBD1 covers 7 bases. The V segment lost 6 bases and the J segment 7 bases; nucleotides outside the gene matches: 8. The CDR3 contains 13 residues. The CDR3 here is CASSPTGAGEAFF. The DNA for the CDR3 is TGTGCCAGCAGCCCCACAGGGGCCGGTGAAGCTTTCTTT.

V gene TRBV6-1 combines with J gene TRBJ1-1, with D perhaps TRBD1 (6 bases). CDR3 length equals 14 residues. Germline CDR1 MNHNS, CDR2 SASEGT. The ends were cut back, 6 bases at V and 8 bases at J, with 19 bases in the middle. Here the CDR3 reads CASSGTGSRLEAFF. CDR3 coding DNA: TGTGCCAGCAGCGGTACAGGGTCTCGTCTGGAAGCTTTCTTT.

This clonotype was seen ten or more times. V and J are TRBV11-2 and TRBJ1-1; D is possibly TRBD1 (6 bases). Germline V gives CDR1 SGHAT, CDR2 FQNNGV. This CDR3 spans 14 amino acids. V was pared by 3 bases and J by 4 bases, with 12 bases between. CDR3 DNA sequence: TGTGCCAGCAGCTTTTCAGGGGCAAGCACTGAAGCTTTCTTT. Its protein product is CASSFSGASTEAFF.

The CDR3 DNA follows: TGTGCCAGCAGGACTATCCGGGACAGGGGTACACCCCTCCACTTT. Protein: CASRTIRDRGTPLHF. V gene TRBV7-2 combines with J gene TRBJ1-6; 10 bases line up with TRBD1. The germline gives CDR1 SGHTA, CDR2 FQGNSA. J was trimmed by 11 bases and V by 6 bases; bases with no gene match: 10. This CDR3 has 15 amino acids.

This clonotype has a handful of counts. J is TRBJ2-3 and V is TRBV20-1; no clear D. Per the germline V gene, CDR1 is DFQATT and CDR2 is SNEGSKA (reference sequence). This CDR3 is 17 amino acids long. V lost 0 bases and J lost 1, with 17 bases in between. CDR3 amino acids: CSARDFSSYSGTDTQYF. CDR3 in DNA: TGCAGTGCTAGAGATTTCAGTTCCTACTCGGGCACAGATACGCAGTATTTT.

This clonotype has a handful of counts. The genes are TRBV4-1 and TRBJ1-2; D might be TRBD1 (6 bases). The germline gives CDR1 MGHRA, CDR2 YSYEKL. Trimming removed 0 bases from V and 12 bases from J, with 17 bases in between. The CDR3 has 14 amino acids. The CDR3 nucleotides are TGCGCCAGCAGCCAAGATCGGGGGCAGGGGAGGAACACCTTC. This gives the protein CASSQDRGQGRNTF.

This clonotype has more than one count but fewer than ten. The rearrangement joins TRBV6-6 to TRBJ2-7; possible D gene TRBD1, 6 bases. The CDR3 is 15 amino acids. V was trimmed by 2 bases and J by 2 bases, leaving 13 bases between them. Germline V gene sequence: CDR1 MNHNY, CDR2 SVGAGI (reference sequence). DNA of the CDR3: TGTGCCAGCAGTTACACCCAGGACAGACCCTACGAGCAGTACGTC. Translation gives CASSYTQDRPYEQYV.

This clonotype was counted a few times. The chain employs TRBV18 and TRBJ1-1; perhaps TRBD1 as D (6 bases). Trimming pared 6 bases from V and 5 bases from J, leaving 13 bases between. Germline assignment: CDR1 KGHSH and CDR2 LQKENI. CDR3 length: 13 amino acids. The CDR3 DNA reads as TGTGCCAGCTCCCACAGGGAGTTTACTGAAGCTTTCTTT. Amino acids: CASSHREFTEAFF.

This chain uses TRBV24-1 with TRBJ2-5; TRBD2 is a possible D gene (5 bases). V lost 1 base, J lost 9 bases, and 14 bases lay in between. The CDR3 length is 14 residues. The germline V gene encodes CDR1 KGHDR and CDR2 SFDVKD. The CDR3, as DNA: TGTGCCACCAGTGATTTTAACAGCAAGAGGGCCCAGTACTTC. It is translated as CATSDFNSKRAQYF.

This chain links TRBV30 with TRBJ2-2; 8 positions match TRBD1. CDR3 length equals 14 residues. Germline loops: CDR1 GTSNPN, CDR2 SVGIG (reference sequence). The J segment lost 6 bases and the V segment lost 5 bases, leaving 8 bases of the junction unmatched. CDR3 amino acids: CAWGQGVRPGELFF. DNA of the CDR3: TGTGCCTGGGGACAGGGCGTGAGGCCCGGGGAGCTGTTTTTT.

Ten or more counts support this clonotype. The chain carries TRBV9 and TRBJ1-2, with TRBD1 matching over 7 bases. Trimming at V came to 3 bases and at J to 1 base, leaving 3 bases not matched to a gene. CDR1 SGDLS and CDR2 YYNGEE come from the germline V gene. This CDR3 spans 14 amino acids. CDR3 DNA: TGTGCCAGCAGCGAGGACAGGCATAACTATGGCTACACCTTC. It encodes CASSEDRHNYGYTF.

The chain recombines TRBV6-2 or TRBV6-3 with TRBJ2-3, with 7 bases fitting TRBD2. The germline gives CDR1 MNHEY, CDR2 SVGEGT. Unmatched junction bases numbered 19, after V lost 7 bases and J lost 6 bases. The CDR3 totals 17 residues. CDR3 protein: CASNSNFGGGGSDTQYF. The CDR3 bases are TGTGCCAGCAACTCCAATTTTGGCGGGGGAGGGTCGGATACGCAGTATTTT.

The rearrangement uses TRBV6-5 and TRBJ1-2; 8 bases are shared with TRBD1. CDR3 length equals 13 residues. CDR1 and CDR2 from the germline V gene are MNHEY and SVGAGI. V lost 5 bases, J lost 3 bases, and 2 bases stayed unmatched. This CDR3 is CASSPGGDYGYTF. CDR3 DNA: TGTGCCAGCAGTCCAGGGGGCGACTATGGCTACACCTTC.

This clonotype was counted at least ten times. The germline gene is not matched at one end of the junction; a read error may be the cause. This chain links TRBV10-3 with TRBJ2-1; 8 positions match TRBD2. The CDR3 extends over 16 amino acids. The germline V gene has CDR1 ENHRY and CDR2 SYGVKD. The CDR3: CAISPRGTRPYDEQFF. The CDR3 DNA follows: TGTGCCATCAGCCCCCGCGGGACTAGACCCTACGATGAGCAGTTCTTC.

J is TRBJ1-6 and V is TRBV20-1; 8 bases are shared with TRBD1. CDR3 length equals 13 residues. Germline lookup yields CDR1 DFQATT and CDR2 SNEGSKA (reference sequence). J gave up 6 bases and V 6 bases, and 4 bases lay outside the gene matches. The CDR3 region has the DNA TGCAGTGCCCCGGGACAGGCTAATTCACCCCTCCACTTT. Its translation: CSAPGQANSPLHF.

In its sample, this clonotype was seen a few times. CDR3 sequence (DNA): TGTGCCAGCAGTCTACGAAGGAGCTCCTACAATGAGCAGTTCTTC. Its protein product is CASSLRRSSYNEQFF. This chain uses TRBV6-5 with TRBJ2-1; D not resolved. The CDR3 extends over 15 amino acids. Between the trimmed V and J ends, which lost 5 bases and 0 bases, there was a span of 11 bases. The germline V gene encodes CDR1 MNHEY and CDR2 SVGAGI.

This clonotype has ten or more counts. The rearrangement uses TRBV5-1 and TRBJ1-4; 8 bases fit TRBD1. V lost 5 bases and J lost 6; bases outside the gene matches: 9. This CDR3 comprises 15 residues. The germline gives CDR1 SGHRS, CDR2 YFSETQ. The CDR3 bases are TGCGCCAGCAGACGCCTGTTGGACAGGGATGAAAAACTGTTTTTT. It specifies CASRRLLDRDEKLFF. Using reference TRBV5-1 and TRBJ1-4 for the parts outside the CDR3, the full variable domain is KAGVTQTPRYLIKTRGQQVTLSCSPISGHRSVSWYQQTPGQGLQFLFEYFSETQRNKGNFPGRFSGRQFSNSRSEMNVSTLELGDSALYLCASRRLLDRDEKLFFGSGTQLSVL.

The CDR3 bases are TGTGCCAGCAGCCAAGGAGGGATCGCAGATACGCAGTATTTT. Residues: CASSQGGIADTQYF. This sequence joins TRBV3-1 and TRBJ2-3; TRBD2 is a possible D gene (5 bases). CDR3 size: 14 residues. The germline V gene encodes CDR1 LGHDT and CDR2 YNNKEL (reference sequence). V dropped 1 base and J dropped 4 bases, with 9 bases sitting between them.